These 27 T cell receptor beta chains share one sample of origin, sequenced in a study of human T cells and chemical hapten exposure (dated by TCRdb to about 2021). The intended sense of this specimen's time point label: patch test 2, 6 weeks after DPC sensitization. The treatment or condition label of this sample denotes: therapeutic diphenylcyclopropenone sensitization with weekly scalp DPC. Library construction relied on RACE. TCRdb records NextSeq 500 as the sequencer. TCRdb trimmed the raw reads at Q25, called clones with MiXCR and kept productive beta chains. For every CDR3 protein sequence, its rows merge into one entry that carries the most common genes and DNA. For this sample there are some 44,000 distinct CDR3 sequences; 8% to 9% appear just once. 15% of the sample comes from the top ten. The specimen was whole blood, collected in connection with sensitization to the hapten diphenylcyclopropenone (DPC). Source of these receptors: a middle-aged woman with alopecia areata. Some clones in this sample may be carry-over from other donors' samples.

This clonotype was detected many times. The V call is TRBV3-1, the J call TRBJ2-1, with 11 bases matching TRBD2. The CDR3 covers 18 residues. With V trimmed by 4 bases and J by 0 bases, 8 bases remained unmatched. Germline V gene lookup returns CDR1 LGHDT and CDR2 YNNKEL (reference sequence). The CDR3 loop is CASSRPGLADLSYNEQFF. CDR3 sequence (DNA): TGTGCCAGCAGCCGCCCGGGACTAGCGGACCTCTCCTACAATGAGCAGTTCTTC.

This clonotype was observed at least ten times. The chain carries TRBV5-6 and TRBJ2-2; 7 bases are shared with TRBD1. CDR3 length equals 13 residues. Germline CDR1 is SGHDT and CDR2 is YYEEEE. Trimming at V came to 2 bases and at J to 7 bases, leaving 2 bases not matched to a gene. Written as DNA, the CDR3 is TGTGCCAGCAGCTTAGGGGGCGGCGGGGAGCTGTTTTTT. This gives the protein CASSLGGGGELFF.

V usage is TRBV6-6 and J usage is TRBJ1-4; D is unresolved. The CDR3 spans 12 residues. Germline V gives CDR1 MNHNY, CDR2 SVGAGI (reference sequence). The germline V and J ends were trimmed by 4 bases and 5 bases, with 5 bases remaining between them. The CDR3 reads CASSFLNEKLFF. As DNA, the CDR3 is TGTGCCAGCAGTTTCTTGAATGAAAAACTGTTTTTT.

The gene calls are TRBV9 and TRBJ2-7; possibly TRBD1 for D (5 bases). V dropped 0 bases and J dropped 2 bases, with 9 bases sitting between them. Germline lookup yields CDR1 SGDLS and CDR2 YYNGEE. This CDR3 has 14 residues. CDR3 loop: CASSVGDSTYEQYF. CDR3 in DNA: TGTGCCAGCAGCGTAGGCGACAGCACCTACGAGCAGTACTTC. Combining the CDR3 with reference TRBV9 and TRBJ2-7 gives the whole variable domain DSGVTQTPKHLITATGQRVTLRCSPRSGDLSVYWYQQSLDQGLQFLIQYYNGEERAKGNILERFSAQQFPDLHSELNLSSLELGDSALYFCASSVGDSTYEQYFGPGTRLTVT.

This clonotype is deemed medium-sized. This rearrangement joins TRBV18 to TRBJ2-3, with unresolved D. Trimming took 3 bases from V and 2 from J, leaving 18 bases between them. This CDR3 has 17 residues. Germline-derived CDR1 and CDR2 are KGHSH and LQKENI. The CDR3 nucleotides are TGTGCCAGCTCACCTTTCGTCGCCAGAGGATACACAGATACGCAGTATTTT. It is translated as CASSPFVARGYTDTQYF.

This clonotype was found a few times. J is TRBJ2-1 and V is TRBV18; maybe TRBD1 (5 bases). Per germline, CDR1 KGHSH and CDR2 LQKENI. This CDR3 region has 13 residues. V dropped 1 base and J dropped 9 bases, with 10 bases sitting between them. The CDR3 reads CASSPLDQGEQFF. Written as DNA, the CDR3 is TGTGCCAGCTCACCACTGGACCAGGGTGAGCAGTTCTTC.

There are many counts of this clonotype. This chain uses TRBV7-9 with TRBJ2-2; TRBD1 matches 7 bases. V dropped 5 bases and J dropped 4; count of bases not matched to a gene: 7. Germline loops: CDR1 SEHNR, CDR2 FQNEAQ (reference sequence). The CDR3 runs to 15 residues. The CDR3 nucleotides read TGTGCCAGCAGCGAACAGGGGTTGAGCACCGGGGAGCTGTTTTTT. Translated: CASSEQGLSTGELFF.

As concerns this clonotype: This may stem from a read error, because a much larger clone lies one nucleotide away. The chain uses TRBV5-6 and TRBJ1-1, with no clear D. Germline CDR1 and CDR2: SGHDT and YYEEEE. V was shortened by 0 bases and J by 3 bases, with 3 bases between the two germline ends. This CDR3 has 12 amino acids. The CDR3 sequence: CASSLGDTEAFF. The CDR3 nucleotides are TGTGCCAGCAGCTTGGGAGACACTGAAGCTTTCTTT. The full variable domain, with the rest looked up from reference TRBV5-6 and TRBJ1-1, is DAGVTQSPTHLIKTRGQQVTLRCSPKSGHDTVSWYQQALGQGPQFIFQYYEEEERQRGNFPDRFSGHQFPNYSSELNVNALLLGDSALYLCASSLGDTEAFFGQGTRLTVV.

The chain joins TRBV4-3 to TRBJ2-4, with D possibly being TRBD1 or TRBD2 (5 bases each). Trimming removed 0 bases from V and 6 bases from J, with 12 bases in between. This CDR3 region has 15 residues. CDR1 and CDR2 (germline): LGHNA, YSLEER. This CDR3 is CASSQDWGPRNIQYF. The DNA of the CDR3 is TGCGCCAGCAGCCAAGACTGGGGACCCAGAAACATTCAGTACTTC.

This clonotype showed up many times. The CDR3 bases are TGTGCCAGCAGTCAGGTGGGGCCGGACTACGAGCAGTACTTC. It specifies CASSQVGPDYEQYF. The J gene is TRBJ2-7, the V gene TRBV12-3 or TRBV12-4; a possible D gene is TRBD1 (5 bases). This CDR3 is built from 14 residues. Trimming cost V 5 bases and J 3 bases, with 14 bases left between them.

V and J are TRBV19 and TRBJ1-4; D perhaps matches TRBD1 (5 bases). CDR1 is LNHDA, CDR2 SQIVND, per germline (reference sequence). The germline V and J ends were trimmed by 7 bases and 3 bases, with 15 bases remaining between them. The CDR3 has 15 amino acids. DNA for the CDR3: TGTGCCAGTAATCAGGGAAGGGGAGCTAATGAAAAACTGTTTTTT. Translated, it gives CASNQGRGANEKLFF.

This clonotype appeared a single time. The chain has TRBV29-1 and TRBJ1-2; D possibly corresponds to TRBD1 (6 bases). V was pared by 3 bases and J by 1 base, with 9 bases between. CDR1 is SQVTM, CDR2 ANQGSEA, per germline. This CDR3 region has 13 residues. The CDR3 loop is CSVETGINYGYTF. CDR3 nucleotides: TGCAGCGTTGAGACAGGAATTAACTATGGCTACACCTTC.

This clonotype occurred many times. V usage is TRBV29-1 and J usage is TRBJ1-2; D remains unclear. The germline V and J ends were trimmed by 2 bases and 13 bases, with 20 bases remaining between them. The CDR3 consists of 13 residues. The germline V gene encodes CDR1 SQVTM and CDR2 ANQGSEA. The CDR3 spells CSVEHPTALGGTF. In DNA, the CDR3 is TGCAGCGTTGAACACCCTACAGCGCTTGGAGGCACCTTC.

This chain uses TRBV20-1 with TRBJ2-3; D assignment may be TRBD1 or TRBD2 (5 bases each). Germline V gives CDR1 DFQATT, CDR2 SNEGSKA (reference sequence). Between the trimmed V and J ends, which lost 6 bases and 2 bases, there was a span of 12 bases. The CDR3 loop spans 13 amino acids. CDR3 region: CSAKVGTTDTQYF. The CDR3 bases are TGCAGTGCGAAGGTGGGGACCACAGATACGCAGTATTTT.

This clonotype has only a few counts. V and J are TRBV5-1 and TRBJ2-1; 9 bases fit TRBD1. The length of the CDR3 is 17 residues. V was clipped by 0 bases and J by 2 bases; unmatched bases: 6. Germline CDR1 is SGHRS and CDR2 is YFSETQ. The CDR3 nucleotides are TGCGCCAGCAGCTTGGGCAGGGACAGGGCCCCCTACAATGAGCAGTTCTTC. Residues: CASSLGRDRAPYNEQFF.

This clonotype was detected many times. V usage is TRBV28 and J usage is TRBJ2-3; 7 bases map to TRBD1. Germline loops: CDR1 MDHEN, CDR2 SYDVKM. There are 15 residues in the CDR3. V was clipped by 7 bases and J by 1 base; unmatched bases: 8. This CDR3 is CASTRRGPGTDTQYF. The CDR3 DNA is TGTGCCAGCACTCGAAGGGGGCCGGGCACAGATACGCAGTATTTT.

The chain employs TRBV5-5 and TRBJ2-7; TRBD2 aligns across 7 bases. This CDR3 contains 16 residues. V trimming: 3 bases; J trimming: 3 bases; junction bases outside the gene matches: 12. CDR1 is SGHKS and CDR2 is YYEKEE in the germline V gene (reference sequence). CDR3 nucleotides: TGTGCCAGCAGCTCACTACTAGCGAGGGACGACTACGAGCAGTACTTC. This gives the protein CASSSLLARDDYEQYF.

This clonotype showed up many times. CDR3 region: CASSEEGTNNEQFF. In DNA, the CDR3 is TGTGCCAGCAGTGAAGAGGGGACCAACAATGAGCAGTTCTTC. The V gene is TRBV6-1, the J gene TRBJ2-1, with D possibly called TRBD1 or TRBD2 (5 bases each). The CDR3 sequence is 14 residues long. The V end was cut by 1 base, the J end by 5 bases, with 9 bases between. The germline gives CDR1 MNHNS, CDR2 SASEGT.

This sequence joins TRBV5-1 and TRBJ2-5, with a possible D match to TRBD2 (5 bases). Trimming removed 4 bases at V and 0 bases at J, with 10 bases between. The CDR3 is 14 amino acids. Germline V gene data show CDR1 as SGHRS and CDR2 as YFSETQ. Here the CDR3 reads CASSLWTYQETQYF. Written as DNA, the CDR3 is TGCGCCAGCAGCCTTTGGACTTACCAAGAGACCCAGTACTTC.

Ten or more counts support this clonotype. The chain couples TRBV7-9 to TRBJ1-1; D perhaps matches TRBD1 (5 bases). CDR1 is SEHNR and CDR2 is FQNEAQ in the germline V gene (reference sequence). The CDR3 loop spans 15 amino acids. V lost 0 bases and J lost 1, with 9 bases in between. CDR3 amino acids: CASSLAQGGNTEAFF. CDR3 in DNA: TGTGCCAGCAGCTTAGCGCAGGGCGGGAACACTGAAGCTTTCTTT.

This clonotype was counted at least ten times. This sequence joins TRBV29-1 and TRBJ1-1, with TRBD1 matching 7 bases. The trim removed 2 bases at V and 11 bases at J, leaving 14 bases unmatched. CDR1 SQVTM and CDR2 ANQGSEA come from the germline V gene. The CDR3 is 14 residues long. The DNA of the CDR3 is TGCAGCGTTGAATTGGTGGACAGGTTTCCACTGGCTTTCTTT. Its protein product is CSVELVDRFPLAFF.

The CDR3 spells CASSLGWTTLYNEQFF. The CDR3 nucleotides read TGCGCCAGCAGCTTGGGGTGGACTACCCTCTACAATGAGCAGTTCTTC. This chain joins TRBV5-1 and TRBJ2-1; D might be TRBD2 (6 bases). The V gene's germline CDR1 is SGHRS and CDR2 YFSETQ. CDR3 length: 16 amino acids. With 0 bases removed from V and 3 bases from J, the gap between germline ends came to 13 bases.

This clonotype was counted a few times. The rearrangement joins TRBV30 to TRBJ2-7, with D possibly matching TRBD1 (5 bases). This CDR3 contains 14 residues. V dropped 0 bases and J dropped 2 bases, with 11 bases sitting between them. CDR1 is GTSNPN and CDR2 is SVGIG in the germline V gene (reference sequence). CDR3 protein: CAWSVSGHPYEQYF. The CDR3 nucleotides are TGTGCCTGGAGTGTTTCAGGGCATCCCTACGAGCAGTACTTC.

The chain combines TRBV4-3 with TRBJ2-2, with D maybe TRBD1 (6 bases). V shed 1 base and J shed 2 bases, with 8 bases lying between them. The germline V gene has CDR1 LGHNA and CDR2 YSLEER. The CDR3 has 15 residues. This CDR3 reads CASSQAGDNTGELFF. CDR3 nucleotides: TGCGCCAGCAGCCAAGCAGGGGATAACACCGGGGAGCTGTTTTTT.

In its sample, this clonotype was seen many times. This rearrangement joins TRBV7-3 to TRBJ2-5, with TRBD1 as a possible D gene (6 bases). Per the germline V gene, CDR1 is SGHTA and CDR2 is FQGTGA. Trimming stripped 2 bases from V and 3 bases from J, with 7 bases between. There are 13 residues in the CDR3. The CDR3 DNA reads TGTGCCAGCAGCTTACAGGGGAAAGAGACCCAGTACTTC. Translated: CASSLQGKETQYF. Filled out from reference TRBV7-3 and TRBJ2-5, the complete variable domain reads GAGVSQTPSNKVTEKGKYVELRCDPISGHTALYWYRQSLGQGPEFLIYFQGTGAADDSGLPNDRFFAVRPEGSVSTLKIQRTERGDSAVYLCASSLQGKETQYFGPGTRLLVL.

There are many counts of this clonotype. The V gene is TRBV4-1, the J gene TRBJ1-1; D might be TRBD1 (6 bases). This CDR3 spans 17 amino acids. The germline V and J ends were trimmed by 1 base and 3 bases, with 18 bases remaining between them. Germline V gives CDR1 MGHRA, CDR2 YSYEKL. The DNA for the CDR3 is TGCGCCAGCAGCCAAGGCGGACAGCCCACTGGCCACACTGAAGCTTTCTTT. Protein product: CASSQGGQPTGHTEAFF.

This clonotype has ten or more counts. The chain links TRBV29-1 to TRBJ2-1, with TRBD2 matching over 11 bases. The V gene end was trimmed by 0 bases and the J gene end by 4 bases; junction bases not matched to a gene: 8. CDR1 and CDR2 (germline): SQVTM, ANQGSEA. The CDR3 is 17 residues long. Written as DNA, the CDR3 is TGCAGCGTTGAAGATCCCCTAGCGGGGGGAGGATACAATGAGCAGTTCTTC. It yields the protein CSVEDPLAGGGYNEQFF.